The clone carrying this TCR beta chain was picked up a small number of times. Its cognate antigen is unknown. This sample is drawn from a study of T-cell memory formation after mild COVID-19. Whole-study results and caveats: For contracting clones, CD4+ ones sat mainly in CM and EM, CD8+ in EMRA. Cross-reactive memory appears to have joined, as suggested by some responding clones showing up in pre-infection memory. Clones that contracted from day 15 to 85 were balanced CD4/CD8, while later expanders leaned CD4+.

Using its own MiXCR run on the 5' RACE reads, TCRdb lists one record per CDR3 protein. Among more than 100,000 distinct CDR3 sequences listed, over 15% were seen once. The CDR3 runs 16 residues. Per germline, CDR1 LGHNA and CDR2 YSLEER. Unmatched junction bases numbered 10, after V lost 3 bases and J lost 7 bases. Material for sequencing was PBMCs or a T cell subset sorted from them (not recorded which). This clonotype originated in a man younger than 30 who had mild COVID-19 (a few samples of this study predate the infection). Cell type and time point are not known. The chain recombines TRBV4-3 with TRBJ1-1; TRBD1 agrees at 11 bases. Here the CDR3 DNA reads TGCGCCAGCAGCCACCGTCGGGGACAGGGGGAGGGTGAAGCTTTCTTT. This translates into CASSHRRGQGEGEAFF.